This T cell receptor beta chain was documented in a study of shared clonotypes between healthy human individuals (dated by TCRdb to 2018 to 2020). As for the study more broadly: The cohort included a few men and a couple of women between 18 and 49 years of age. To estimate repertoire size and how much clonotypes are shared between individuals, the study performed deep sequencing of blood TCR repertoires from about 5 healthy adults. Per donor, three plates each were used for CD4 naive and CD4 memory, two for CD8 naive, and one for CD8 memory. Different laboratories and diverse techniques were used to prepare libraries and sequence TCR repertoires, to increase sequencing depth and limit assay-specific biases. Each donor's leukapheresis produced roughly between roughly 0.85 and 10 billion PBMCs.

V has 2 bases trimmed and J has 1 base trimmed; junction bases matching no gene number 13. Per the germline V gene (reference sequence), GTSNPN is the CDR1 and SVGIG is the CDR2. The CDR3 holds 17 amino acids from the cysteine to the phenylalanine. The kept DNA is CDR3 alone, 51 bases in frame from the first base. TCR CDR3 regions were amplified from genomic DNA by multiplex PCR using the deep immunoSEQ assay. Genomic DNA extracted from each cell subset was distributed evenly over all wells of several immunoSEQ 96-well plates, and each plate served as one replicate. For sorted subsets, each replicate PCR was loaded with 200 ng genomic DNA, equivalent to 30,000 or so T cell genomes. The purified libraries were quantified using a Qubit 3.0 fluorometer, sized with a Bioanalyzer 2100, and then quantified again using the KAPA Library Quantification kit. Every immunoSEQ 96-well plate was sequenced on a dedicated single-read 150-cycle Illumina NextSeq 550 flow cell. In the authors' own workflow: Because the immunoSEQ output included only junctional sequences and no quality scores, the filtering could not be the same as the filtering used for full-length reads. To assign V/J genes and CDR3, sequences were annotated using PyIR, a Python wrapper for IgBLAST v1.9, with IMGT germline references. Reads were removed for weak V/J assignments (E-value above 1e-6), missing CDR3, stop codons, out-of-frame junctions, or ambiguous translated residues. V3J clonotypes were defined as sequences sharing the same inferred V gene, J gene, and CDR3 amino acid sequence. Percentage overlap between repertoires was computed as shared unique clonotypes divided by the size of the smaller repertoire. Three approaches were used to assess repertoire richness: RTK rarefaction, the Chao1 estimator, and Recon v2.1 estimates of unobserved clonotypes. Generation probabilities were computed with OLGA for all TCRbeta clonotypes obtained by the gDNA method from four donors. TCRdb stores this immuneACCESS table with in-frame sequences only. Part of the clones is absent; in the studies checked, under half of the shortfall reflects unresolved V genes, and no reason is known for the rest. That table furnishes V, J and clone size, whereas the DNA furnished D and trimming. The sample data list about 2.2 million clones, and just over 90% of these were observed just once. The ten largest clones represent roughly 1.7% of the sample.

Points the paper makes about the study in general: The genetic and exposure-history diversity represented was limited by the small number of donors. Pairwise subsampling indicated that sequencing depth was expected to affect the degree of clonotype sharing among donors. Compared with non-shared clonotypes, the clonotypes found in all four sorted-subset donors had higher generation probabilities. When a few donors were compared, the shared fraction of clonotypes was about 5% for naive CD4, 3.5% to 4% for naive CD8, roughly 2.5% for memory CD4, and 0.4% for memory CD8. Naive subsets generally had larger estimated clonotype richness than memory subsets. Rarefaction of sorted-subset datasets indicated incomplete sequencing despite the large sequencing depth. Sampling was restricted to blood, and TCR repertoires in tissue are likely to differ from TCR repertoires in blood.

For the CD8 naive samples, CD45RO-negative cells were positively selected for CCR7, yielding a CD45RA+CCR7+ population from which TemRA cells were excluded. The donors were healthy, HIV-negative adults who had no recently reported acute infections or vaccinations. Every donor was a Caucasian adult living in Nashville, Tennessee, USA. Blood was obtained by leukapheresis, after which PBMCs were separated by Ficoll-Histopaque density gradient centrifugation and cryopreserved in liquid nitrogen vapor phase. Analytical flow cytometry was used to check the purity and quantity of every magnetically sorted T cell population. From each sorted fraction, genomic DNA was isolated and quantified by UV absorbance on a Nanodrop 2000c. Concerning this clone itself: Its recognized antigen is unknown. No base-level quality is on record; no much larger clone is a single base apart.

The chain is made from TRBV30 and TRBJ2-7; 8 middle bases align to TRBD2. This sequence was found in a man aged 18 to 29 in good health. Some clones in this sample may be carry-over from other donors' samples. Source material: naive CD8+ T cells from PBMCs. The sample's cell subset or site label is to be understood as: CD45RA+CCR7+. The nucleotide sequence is TGTGCCTGGAGTAGCCGACTAGCGCCCATACAATCCTACGAGCAGTACTTC. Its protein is CAWSSRLAPIQSYEQYF.